This T cell receptor (beta chain) was profiled in a study of blood T cell repertoires in COVID-19. Study in general: Sites in the United States, Italy and Spain provided acute and convalescent COVID-19 samples. T cells, B-cell-depleted T cells, or PBMCs supplied cDNA or gDNA.

Original methodology: Reference gene primer amplification yielded estimated nucleated cell counts. Measured with immunoSEQ multiplex PCR; TCRdb has only the in-frame clones, and not every one. V, J and clone size reflect that table, while D and trimming were determined from the DNA. The top ten clones hold around 3.1% of a sample with roughly 100,000 clones, nearly 90% of them seen once. The ends were cut back, 2 bases at V and 7 bases at J, with 14 bases in the middle. This CDR3 has 14 amino acids. From germline, CDR1 is KGHSH and CDR2 LQKENI. This TCR derives from a man in his fifties in a cohort sampled during active COVID-19. The rearrangement joins TRBV18 to TRBJ1-1; no reliable D call. Sequencing used peripheral blood. CDR3 coding DNA: TGTGCCAGCTCACCAGTCGGTGGTCGGGGTGAAGCTTTCTTT. It encodes CASSPVGGRGEAFF.